The clone carrying this T cell receptor beta chain was detected ten times or more. Each CDR3 protein gets one entry after TCRdb re-called the PCR reads with MiXCR. There are 300,000 to 400,000 distinct CDR3 sequences in the sample; about 21% occur only once, and 0.7% to 0.9% lies in the top ten. The V gene lost 0 bases and the J gene lost 2 bases, with 7 bases spanning the gap. Germline V gene lookup returns CDR1 MGHRA and CDR2 YSYEKL. The CDR3 consists of 15 residues. The data stem from a study of molecular identifiers for immune sequencing clone quantification. Libraries of naive CD8 T cells were made from roughly 20,000 to 1,000,000 sorted cells. They used 10%, 30% or 50% RNA.

The sample comprised naive CD8+ T cells from blood, with Jurkat cell RNA spiked in. Specified subset: FACS-sorted CD8+CD4-CCR7+CD45RA+ naive T cells. The chain links TRBV4-1 to TRBJ1-4, with TRBD1 as a possible D gene (5 bases). This TCR was sampled from a human donor in good health. Some libraries in this study had Jurkat cell RNA spiked in. In nucleotides, the CDR3 is TGCGCCAGCAGCCAAGAAAGACAGACTAATGAAAAACTGTTTTTT. Translation gives CASSQERQTNEKLFF.